Below, 22 T cell receptor beta chains from the same sample are listed, as sequenced in a study of cytomegalovirus exposure and HLA in healthy donors. Clones were read by immunoSEQ multiplex PCR, and TCRdb kept only the in-frame ones, dropping some. The repertoire holds about 140,000 clones, with less than 95% as singletons. The sample comprised PBMCs. All receptors come from a man younger than 35 in good health and CMV-seropositive.

The rearrangement links TRBV6-1 to TRBJ1-5; D perhaps matches TRBD1 (5 bases). The CDR3 totals 13 residues. Germline CDR1 and CDR2: MNHNS and SASEGT. The V end lost 7 bases, the J end lost 3 bases, and 10 bases lay between the germline ends. The CDR3 nucleotides read TGTGCCAGCATGGGGGGGAACAATCAGCCCCAGCATTTT. Its protein product is CASMGGNNQPQHF.

The gene calls are TRBV6-1 and TRBJ1-2; 8 bases fit TRBD1. The germline gives CDR1 MNHNS, CDR2 SASEGT. This CDR3 is 15 amino acids long. V gave up 6 bases and J gave up 5 bases; unmatched junction bases: 11. CDR3 sequence reads: CASSTQGALSYGYTF. The CDR3 DNA is TGTGCCAGCAGCACCCAGGGGGCCCTATCGTATGGCTACACCTTC.

CDR3 loop: CASSVGETQYF. The CDR3 region has the DNA TGTGCCAGCAGTGTCGGGGAGACCCAGTACTTC. This chain connects TRBV25-1 to TRBJ2-5; D is undetermined. This CDR3 is built from 11 residues. V was trimmed by 4 bases and J by 5 bases, leaving 5 bases between them. Germline V gene data show CDR1 as MGHDK and CDR2 as SYGVNS. The full variable domain, in which reference TRBV25-1 and TRBJ2-5 provide the parts outside the CDR3, is EADIYQTPRYLVIGTGKKITLECSQTMGHDKMYWYQQDPGMELHLIHYSYGVNSTEKGDLSSESTVSRIRTEHFPLTLESARPSHTSQYLCASSVGETQYFGPGTRLLVL.

The chain recombines TRBV5-6 with TRBJ1-4; TRBD1 agrees at 10 bases. There are 14 residues in the CDR3. The V and J ends lost 0 bases and 10 bases, in that order; junction bases with no gene match: 3. Germline loops: CDR1 SGHDT, CDR2 YYEEEE. This CDR3 reads CASSLGDRGVKLFF. CDR3 coding DNA: TGTGCCAGCAGCTTGGGGGACAGGGGCGTAAAACTGTTTTTT.

The gene calls are TRBV4-1 and TRBJ2-7, with D possibly matching TRBD2 (6 bases). The germline V gene encodes CDR1 MGHRA and CDR2 YSYEKL. Trimming removed 2 bases at V and 7 bases at J, with 18 bases between. The CDR3 is 15 residues long. The CDR3: CASSQLPGLAGEQYF. The CDR3 nucleotides are TGCGCCAGCAGCCAACTACCGGGACTTGCGGGAGAGCAGTACTTC.

The CDR3 here is CASRADSGALYTQYF. The CDR3 DNA reads as TGTGCCAGCAGGGCGGACAGCGGCGCGCTATATACGCAGTATTTT. The J gene is TRBJ2-3, the V gene TRBV2; D is perhaps TRBD1 (6 bases). The CDR3 has 15 residues. Germline V lookup: CDR1 SNHLY, CDR2 FYNNEI. V was cut by 6 bases and J by 7 bases, with 20 bases left in between.

The V gene is TRBV11-3, the J gene TRBJ1-1; D not resolved. CDR1 and CDR2 from the germline V gene are SGHNT and YENEEA. Trimming shortened V by 11 bases and J by 4 bases, and 11 bases separated the two germline ends. The length of the CDR3 is 11 residues. CDR3 region: CAPELSTEAFF. In nucleotides, the CDR3 is TGTGCCCCCGAATTGAGCACTGAAGCTTTCTTT.

The J gene is TRBJ1-5, the V gene TRBV6-6; 8 nucleotides agree with TRBD1. The CDR3 covers 16 residues. Germline V gene sequence: CDR1 MNHNY, CDR2 SVGAGI (reference sequence). V shed 4 bases, J shed 2 bases, and the junction held 7 bases outside the gene matches. CDR3: CASSSLTGGRNQPQHF. The CDR3 DNA is TGTGCCAGCAGTTCGCTCACAGGGGGTCGCAATCAGCCCCAGCATTTT.

The rearrangement links TRBV2 to TRBJ2-7; perhaps TRBD2 as D (7 bases). Germline CDR1 is SNHLY and CDR2 is FYNNEI. V shed 2 bases and J shed 3 bases, with 17 bases lying between them. The CDR3 is made up of 16 amino acids. The CDR3 bases are TGTGCCAGCAGTGAAATCGAGGGGGGGATAAACTACGAGCAGTACTTC. Translation gives CASSEIEGGINYEQYF.

The rearrangement links TRBV20-1 to TRBJ1-1, with D uncertain. V was cut by 6 bases and J by 4 bases, with 9 bases left in between. Germline loops: CDR1 DFQATT, CDR2 SNEGSKA (reference sequence). The CDR3 runs to 11 residues. In DNA, the CDR3 is TGCAGTGCAGAGGGAGGCACTGAAGCTTTCTTT. It translates to CSAEGGTEAFF.

The chain uses TRBV19 and TRBJ2-3; D might be TRBD2 (6 bases). V was pared by 8 bases and J by 6 bases, with 18 bases between. The germline V gene encodes CDR1 LNHDA and CDR2 SQIVND (reference sequence). The CDR3 runs 14 residues. The CDR3 region is CASQHGGLGDTQYF. The CDR3 region has the DNA TGTGCCAGTCAACACGGGGGTTTGGGGGATACGCAGTATTTT.

This chain uses TRBV7-9 with TRBJ2-3; no clear D gene. V was pared by 1 base and J by 6 bases, with 5 bases between. Germline values: CDR1 SEHNR, CDR2 FQNEAQ (reference sequence). The length of the CDR3 is 12 residues. CDR3 sequence (DNA): TGTGCCAGCAGCTTAGACCAGGATACGCAGTATTTT. Translation: CASSLDQDTQYF.

Comment on this clone: Other DNA sequences in this specimen translate into the identical CDR3. This chain links TRBV30 with TRBJ2-1; 8 bases line up with TRBD2. The V gene end was trimmed by 0 bases and the J gene end by 4 bases; junction bases not matched to a gene: 5. The CDR3 sequence is 15 residues long. Germline values: CDR1 GTSNPN, CDR2 SVGIG (reference sequence). For the CDR3, the DNA is TGTGCCTGGAGTGTAGGTTTAGCGGGGTACAATGAGCAGTTCTTC. The encoded protein is CAWSVGLAGYNEQFF.

Only a few counts were recorded for this clone. The chain combines TRBV28 with TRBJ2-7, with TRBD2 as a possible D gene (6 bases). Trimming removed 1 base from V and 7 bases from J, with 20 bases in between. In germline, CDR1 is MDHEN, CDR2 SYDVKM. The CDR3 covers 16 residues. The CDR3 coding sequence is TGTGCCAGCAGTTTATCGGGTAGCGGAGGCCTCTGGGAGCAGTACTTC. It translates to CASSLSGSGGLWEQYF.

The CDR3 loop is CASRVVTNTGELFF. CDR3 coding DNA: TGCGCCAGCAGGGTAGTGACGAACACCGGGGAGCTGTTTTTT. This chain joins TRBV5-1 and TRBJ2-2, with D uncertain. Trimming pared 5 bases from V and 0 bases from J, leaving 8 bases between. Germline V gene lookup returns CDR1 SGHRS and CDR2 YFSETQ. CDR3 length: 14 residues.

This chain connects TRBV5-6 to TRBJ2-1; 11 bases match TRBD1. V lost 2 bases, J lost 9 bases, and 10 bases stayed unmatched. CDR1 and CDR2 (germline): SGHDT, YYEEEE. The CDR3 is 16 amino acids. CDR3 sequence (DNA): TGTGCCAGCAGCTTCTCCCCGGGACAGGGGGAAACTGAGCAGTTCTTC. Its translation is CASSFSPGQGETEQFF. The full variable domain, its missing parts supplied by reference TRBV5-6 and TRBJ2-1, is DAGVTQSPTHLIKTRGQQVTLRCSPKSGHDTVSWYQQALGQGPQFIFQYYEEEERQRGNFPDRFSGHQFPNYSSELNVNALLLGDSALYLCASSFSPGQGETEQFFGPGTRLTVL.

The CDR3 region has the DNA TGTGCCACCAGCAGAAACAGGGATGGCTACTATGGCTACACCTTC. This codes for CATSRNRDGYYGYTF. The chain uses TRBV15 and TRBJ1-2; the D gene is possibly TRBD1 (6 bases). Germline CDR1 and CDR2: LNHNV and YYDKDF (reference sequence). CDR3 size: 15 residues. V lost 2 bases, J lost 3 bases, and 13 bases lay in between.

The V and J genes are TRBV7-9 and TRBJ2-7, with 9 bases aligning to TRBD2. CDR1 is SEHNR and CDR2 is FQNEAQ in the germline V gene (reference sequence). The V and J ends lost 2 bases and 2 bases, in that order; junction bases with no gene match: 7. The CDR3 consists of 16 residues. The CDR3 reads CASSLPGLAGTYEQYF. In DNA form, the CDR3 reads TGTGCCAGCAGCTTACCAGGCCTAGCGGGAACCTACGAGCAGTACTTC.

The chain joins TRBV15 to TRBJ2-3; 7 bases fit TRBD1. The ends lost 5 bases at V and 0 bases at J; junction bases unmatched: 8. The CDR3 is 16 amino acids. Per germline, CDR1 LNHNV and CDR2 YYDKDF (reference sequence). The CDR3 loop is CATSRGADRSTDTQYF. CDR3 nucleotides: TGTGCCACCAGCCGAGGGGCGGACAGGAGCACAGATACGCAGTATTTT.

This chain connects TRBV4-2 to TRBJ2-2; 10 bases align to TRBD2. The germline V gene has CDR1 LGHNA and CDR2 YNFKEQ. The V segment lost 4 bases and the J segment 1 base; nucleotides outside the gene matches: 3. The length of the CDR3 is 16 residues. The CDR3 loop reads CASSPGLAENTGELFF. CDR3 DNA sequence: TGTGCCAGCAGCCCCGGACTAGCGGAGAACACCGGGGAGCTGTTTTTT.

The genes are TRBV28 and TRBJ2-4, with 12 positions matching TRBD1. Germline V gives CDR1 MDHEN, CDR2 SYDVKM. Unmatched junction bases numbered 6, after V lost 2 bases and J lost 1 base. The CDR3 has 18 amino acids. The CDR3 sequence is CASSLRGTGGAAKNIQYF. The CDR3 DNA reads TGTGCCAGCAGTTTAAGGGGGACAGGGGGCGCGGCCAAAAACATTCAGTACTTC.

V usage is TRBV2 and J usage is TRBJ2-7; 11 bases are a match to TRBD2. The CDR3 spans 17 residues. Germline values: CDR1 SNHLY, CDR2 FYNNEI. V trimming: 4 bases; J trimming: 2 bases; junction bases outside the gene matches: 10. Here the CDR3 reads CASSGLAGLWAPYEQYF. In DNA, the CDR3 is TGTGCCAGCAGTGGACTAGCGGGATTGTGGGCTCCCTACGAGCAGTACTTC.